This entry concerns a single T cell receptor beta chain. Its specificity is unknown. The entry originates in a study of T cells after posttransplantation cyclophosphamide. CDR1 LGHNA and CDR2 YNFKEQ come from the germline V gene. CDR3 length: 17 residues. Trimming cost V 1 base and J 0 bases; bases outside gene matches: 8. General observations from the study: Blood and skin or GI T cell repertoires showed limited TRB overlap. Donor CD8+ memory clones often dominated recipient blood repertoires at later times.

Some clones are missing from TCRdb's copy, which holds only in-frame ones; the method was immunoSEQ multiplex PCR. The repertoire consists of about 12,000 clones, none detected only once. Specimen: PBMCs. This sequence joins TRBV4-2 and TRBJ1-2; 7 bases align to TRBD1. This sequence was found in a woman between 40 and 55 years old in good health, CMV-negative, and a related stem cell transplant donor. CDR3 sequence reads: CASSQVRQGRTNYGYTF. CDR3 sequence (DNA): TGTGCCAGCAGCCAAGTGAGACAGGGAAGGACTAACTATGGCTACACCTTC.